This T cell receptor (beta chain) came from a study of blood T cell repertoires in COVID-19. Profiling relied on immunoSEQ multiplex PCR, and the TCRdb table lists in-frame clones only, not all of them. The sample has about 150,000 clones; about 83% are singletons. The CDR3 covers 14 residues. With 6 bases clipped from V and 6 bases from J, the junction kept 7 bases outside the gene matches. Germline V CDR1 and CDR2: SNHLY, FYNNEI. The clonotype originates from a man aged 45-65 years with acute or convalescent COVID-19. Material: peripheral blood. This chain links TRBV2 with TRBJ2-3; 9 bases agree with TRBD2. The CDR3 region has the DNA TGTGCCAGCAGCCTTGGACTAGCGCGCGATACGCAGTATTTT. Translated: CASSLGLARDTQYF.